This TCR beta chain is from a study of monozygotic twins with cystic fibrosis. General study results and limits: Clonality was generally low (median roughly 0.009), higher in the most severe patients. Unrelated CF individuals shared fewer identical clonotypes than monozygotic CF twins. In 13 of 16 pairs, V gene usage was closest to the co-twin's.

Germline V gives CDR1 SGHVS, CDR2 FQNEAQ. Deletions cut 1 base from V and 4 bases from J, with 11 bases between. The CDR3 consists of 14 residues. Concerning this clone: Its antigen remains unknown.

Clones were sequenced by immunoSEQ multiplex PCR, and TCRdb holds only the in-frame ones, with some missing. Here the sample spans around 23,000 clones, 75% to 95% being singletons. What was sequenced was blood. J is TRBJ2-7 and V is TRBV7-8, with D maybe TRBD1 (5 bases). This receptor was identified in a girl aged 2 to 10 with cystic fibrosis. This chain's CDR3 is CASSLDQGLYEQYF. In DNA form, the CDR3 reads TGTGCCAGCAGCTTAGACCAGGGTTTATACGAGCAGTACTTC.